Listed below are T cell receptor beta chains from one sample, sequenced in a study of blood T cell repertoires in COVID-19. This table comes from immunoSEQ multiplex PCR, and its TCRdb copy is limited to in-frame clones, with some not included. The sample carries about 140,000 clones, around 90% recorded once. Sequenced input: peripheral blood. These receptors were obtained from a man in his 70s with acute or convalescent COVID-19. The CDR3 runs from the conserved cysteine through the conserved F or W. D genes are given only for firm matches. Not all rows give a size; the values are once, few, many and, for expanded clones, a class.

CASSTMSRGRGETQYF TGTGCCAGTAGTACGATGAGCAGGGGGCGAGGGGAGACCCAGTACTTC TRBJ2-5 . TRBV19 TRBD1
CASSWSAGDSYNEQFF TGTGCCAGCAGCTGGTCAGCAGGGGACTCCTACAATGAGCAGTTCTTC TRBJ2-1 . TRBV5-4 .
CASSIQGGGSTDTQYF TGTGCCAGTAGTATCCAGGGGGGTGGAAGCACAGATACGCAGTATTTT TRBJ2-3 . TRBV19 .
CASTLGGGRNYGYTF TGTGCCAGCACTCTGGGTGGGGGCCGGAACTATGGCTACACCTTC TRBJ1-2 . TRBV7-8 .
CASSLRGQETQYF TGTGCCAGCAGTTTACGAGGCCAAGAGACCCAGTACTTC TRBJ2-5 . TRBV27 .
CASSEWTGATEAFF TGCGCCAGCAGTGAGTGGACAGGGGCAACTGAAGCTTTCTTT TRBJ1-1 . TRBV10-1 TRBD1
CASTATSGTYEQYF TGTGCCAGCACCGCGACTAGCGGTACCTACGAGCAGTACTTC TRBJ2-7 once TRBV6-5 TRBD2
CASRRQLDNSPLHF TGCGCCAGCCGACGACAGTTAGATAATTCACCCCTCCACTTT TRBJ1-6 . TRBV5-1 .
CASSYSGRGETQYF TGTGCCAGCAGTTACTCGGGCAGGGGTGAGACCCAGTACTTC TRBJ2-5 . TRBV6-6 .
CASRGTGGSNQPQHF TGTGCCAGCAGGGGGACAGGGGGTAGCAATCAGCCCCAGCATTTT TRBJ1-5 . TRBV6-5 TRBD1
CASTESAFYGYTF TGTGCCAGCACCGAGAGTGCTTTCTATGGCTACACCTTC TRBJ1-2 . TRBV28 .
CASSHQGRNQPQHF TGTGCCAGCAGCCATCAGGGGCGCAATCAGCCCCAGCATTTT TRBJ1-5 . TRBV27 .
CASSLRDRGDEQFF TGTGCCAGTAGTCTCCGAGACAGGGGAGATGAGCAGTTCTTC TRBJ2-1 . TRBV19 TRBD1
CASRTAYRRNTEAFF TGTGCCAGTAGGACCGCCTACAGGAGGAACACTGAAGCTTTCTTT TRBJ1-1 . TRBV19 .
CASSQTSGASATDTQYF TGTGCCAGCAGCCAAACTAGCGGGGCCTCCGCCACAGATACGCAGTATTTT TRBJ2-3 . TRBV4-2 TRBD2
CASSTPGQASYEQYF TGCGCCAGCAGCACCCCGGGACAGGCCTCCTACGAGCAGTACTTC TRBJ2-7 . TRBV5-1 TRBD1
CASSIDGDTEAFF TGTGCCAGCAGCATCGACGGGGACACTGAAGCTTTCTTT TRBJ1-1 . TRBV6-6 .
CASSQVLGAYNEQFF TGTGCCAGCAGCCAAGTGCTGGGGGCTTACAATGAGCAGTTCTTC TRBJ2-1 . TRBV3-1/TRBV3-2 .
CASSLTSTSGYTGELFF TGTGCCAGCAGCTTAACGTCAACTAGCGGGTACACCGGGGAGCTGTTTTTT TRBJ2-2 . TRBV11-2 TRBD2
CASSDSTSGTGGGQPQHF TGTGCCAGCAGTGACTCGACCTCCGGGACAGGGGGCGGTCAGCCCCAGCATTTT TRBJ1-5 . TRBV6-4 TRBD1
CATSDWGQGSTDTQYF TGTGCCACCAGTGATTGGGGGCAGGGGAGCACAGATACGCAGTATTTT TRBJ2-3 . TRBV24-1 .
CATGAAQSTDTQYF TGTGCGACAGGGGCAGCGCAGAGCACAGATACGCAGTATTTT TRBJ2-3 . TRBV6-5 TRBD1
CASSLGTGGNYGYTF TGTGCCAGCAGCTTAGGGACAGGGGGCAACTATGGCTACACCTTC TRBJ1-2 once TRBV7-6 TRBD1
CASSFPGQAGGYTF TGTGCCAGCAGTTTCCCGGGACAGGCGGGTGGCTACACCTTC TRBJ1-2 . TRBV6-5 TRBD1